The 27 T cell receptor beta chains below were found in one sample sequenced in a study of blood T cell repertoires in COVID-19. Libraries were prepared by immunoSEQ multiplex PCR; TCRdb keeps only in-frame clonotypes and omits some of them. The repertoire holds some 150,000 clones, with around nine tenths as singletons. The specimen was peripheral blood. These receptors were obtained from a human donor in a cohort sampled during active COVID-19.

This rearrangement joins TRBV7-3 to TRBJ1-1; perhaps TRBD1 as D (5 bases). The CDR3 consists of 13 residues. Looked up from germline, CDR1 is SGHTA and CDR2 is FQGTGA. Trimming took off 5 bases at V and 4 bases at J, with 11 bases between the two ends. DNA for the CDR3: TGTGCCAGCAGCCGGATGGGGGGCACTGAAGCTTTCTTT. This encodes CASSRMGGTEAFF.

The chain uses TRBV4-1 and TRBJ2-5; 9 positions agree with TRBD2. Germline V gives CDR1 MGHRA, CDR2 YSYEKL. The CDR3 is 15 residues long. Unmatched junction bases numbered 3, after V lost 0 bases and J lost 4 bases. The CDR3 DNA reads TGCGCCAGCAGCCAAGAGGTAGCGGGAGCAGAGACCCAGTACTTC. Its translation is CASSQEVAGAETQYF.

This clone showed up just once. This chain connects TRBV9 to TRBJ1-3; D possibly corresponds to TRBD1 (6 bases). The CDR3 extends over 15 amino acids. V was clipped by 4 bases and J by 0 bases, with 11 bases between them. Germline V gene lookup returns CDR1 SGDLS and CDR2 YYNGEE. CDR3 DNA: TGTGCCAGCAGCCGGGACACAACCTCTGGAAACACCATATATTTT. The encoded protein is CASSRDTTSGNTIYF.

In its sample, this clone was seen once. The chain employs TRBV6-1 and TRBJ2-1; 7 bases are a match to TRBD2. Germline values: CDR1 MNHNS, CDR2 SASEGT. The CDR3 has 17 amino acids. J lost 0 bases, V lost 3 bases, and 8 bases had no gene match. Written as DNA, the CDR3 is TGTGCCAGCAGTGAGCAACTAGCGTCAAGCTCCTACAATGAGCAGTTCTTC. It yields the protein CASSEQLASSSYNEQFF.

The J gene is TRBJ1-2, the V gene TRBV30, with TRBD1 matching 9 bases. Germline CDR1 is GTSNPN and CDR2 is SVGIG (reference sequence). J was trimmed by 10 bases and V by 3 bases; bases with no gene match: 9. This CDR3 is built from 13 residues. Here the CDR3 DNA reads TGTGCCTGGAGCCTGGGACAGGGTGTCGCCTACACCTTC. It yields the protein CAWSLGQGVAYTF.

The genes are TRBV2 and TRBJ1-5; tentative D call: TRBD1 (6 bases). V was pared by 5 bases and J by 4 bases, with 9 bases between. The CDR3 has 13 amino acids. Germline CDR1 reads SNHLY; CDR2 reads FYNNEI. The DNA for the CDR3 is TGTGCCAGCAGTTGGACAGAGAATCAGCCCCAGCATTTT. Encoded protein: CASSWTENQPQHF.

V is TRBV4-1 and J is TRBJ1-2; a possible D gene is TRBD1 (6 bases). The CDR3 has 15 residues. Deletions cut 0 bases from V and 7 bases from J, with 15 bases between. Germline assignment: CDR1 MGHRA and CDR2 YSYEKL. Here the CDR3 DNA reads TGCGCCAGCAGCCAAGAGGCACAGGGAATAGGTGGCTACACCTTC. Residues: CASSQEAQGIGGYTF.

In this sample, this clone turned up a few times. This chain links TRBV7-3 with TRBJ2-2; 7 bases align to TRBD1. The CDR3 is 14 residues long. J gave up 8 bases and V 5 bases, and 8 bases lay outside the gene matches. CDR1 is SGHTA and CDR2 is FQGTGA in the germline V gene. CDR3 nucleotide sequence: TGTGCCAGCAGCCCGACAGGGATCGAAGGGGAGCTGTTTTTT. Translation gives CASSPTGIEGELFF.

The CDR3 is CASSPTSGMGNEQFF. The DNA of the CDR3 is TGTGCCAGCAGTCCCACTAGCGGGATGGGCAATGAGCAGTTCTTC. The chain joins TRBV5-5 to TRBJ2-1, with TRBD2 identical over 10 bases. CDR1 is SGHKS and CDR2 is YYEKEE in the germline V gene (reference sequence). The ends lost 5 bases at V and 6 bases at J; junction bases unmatched: 8. This CDR3 spans 15 amino acids.

The V gene is TRBV4-1, the J gene TRBJ2-7, with D perhaps matching TRBD2 (6 bases). Trimming took 6 bases from V and 3 from J, leaving 18 bases between them. The CDR3 sequence is 15 residues long. Germline V gives CDR1 MGHRA, CDR2 YSYEKL. Here the CDR3 DNA reads TGCGCCAGCAGTCCAACGGGAGCAGCGGGCTACGAGCAGTACTTC. Its translation is CASSPTGAAGYEQYF.

The rearrangement joins TRBV5-1 to TRBJ2-5, with 10 bases identical to TRBD2. This CDR3 has 16 amino acids. Unmatched junction bases numbered 6, after V lost 3 bases and J lost 1 base. Germline CDR1 and CDR2: SGHRS and YFSETQ. Written as DNA, the CDR3 is TGCGCCAGCAGCTCTGGGGAGCGGGGGGGCCAAGAGACCCAGTACTTC. As protein: CASSSGERGGQETQYF.

Notes on this clone: Other DNA sequences in this sample translate to the same CDR3. The chain is built from TRBV7-9 and TRBJ2-2; D possibly corresponds to TRBD1 (7 bases). V lost 5 bases to trimming and J lost 1 base, with 11 bases between them. CDR1 SEHNR and CDR2 FQNEAQ come from the germline V gene (reference sequence). The CDR3 has 15 residues. CDR3 residues: CASSPQGGNTGELFF. CDR3 in DNA: TGTGCCAGCAGCCCTCAGGGGGGGAACACCGGGGAGCTGTTTTTT.

The chain carries TRBV30 and TRBJ2-4, with D possibly TRBD1 on 5 matching bases. The CDR3 is 14 amino acids. V was clipped by 5 bases and J by 2 bases, with 13 bases between them. CDR1 GTSNPN and CDR2 SVGIG come from the germline V gene (reference sequence). CDR3 loop: CAWGTGVPKNIQYF. The CDR3 DNA is TGTGCCTGGGGAACAGGAGTTCCCAAAAACATTCAGTACTTC.

The table lists this clone with a few counts. A much larger clone differs by one base, so this may be a read error. Other DNA sequences in this specimen translate into the identical CDR3. J is TRBJ1-3 and V is TRBV7-3; 8 bases agree with TRBD1. The ends lost 4 bases at V and 0 bases at J; junction bases unmatched: 2. CDR1 is SGHTA and CDR2 is FQGTGA in the germline V gene. The CDR3 runs 15 residues. For the CDR3, the DNA is TGTGCCAGCAGCTCCGGACAGGGCTCTGGAAACACCATATATTTT. It codes for CASSSGQGSGNTIYF. The full variable domain, completed using reference TRBV7-3 and TRBJ1-3, is GAGVSQTPSNKVTEKGKYVELRCDPISGHTALYWYRQSLGQGPEFLIYFQGTGAADDSGLPNDRFFAVRPEGSVSTLKIQRTERGDSAVYLCASSSGQGSGNTIYFGEGSWLTVV.

This chain uses TRBV24-1 with TRBJ1-2; D possibly corresponds to TRBD1 (5 bases). V gave up 3 bases and J gave up 3 bases, with 10 bases separating them. The CDR3 runs to 14 residues. The germline CDR1 and CDR2 sequences are KGHDR and SFDVKD. The CDR3 region is CATSDEDNYYGYTF. CDR3 DNA: TGTGCCACCAGTGATGAGGACAATTACTATGGCTACACCTTC.

The chain is built from TRBV28 and TRBJ1-6, with D unresolved. The CDR3 spans 16 residues. Germline CDR1 is MDHEN and CDR2 is SYDVKM. The ends were cut back, 5 bases at V and 6 bases at J, with 17 bases in the middle. As DNA, the CDR3 is TGTGCCAGCAGTCTCGTCGCGGCACATTCTAATTCACCCCTCCACTTT. Encoded protein: CASSLVAAHSNSPLHF.

The chain has TRBV7-3 and TRBJ2-2; tentative D call: TRBD2 (5 bases). Trimming took off 5 bases at V and 1 base at J, with 8 bases between the two ends. The germline V gene encodes CDR1 SGHTA and CDR2 FQGTGA. The CDR3 loop spans 14 amino acids. In DNA, the CDR3 is TGTGCCAGCAGCCCAGGACTGAACACCGGGGAGCTGTTTTTT. Translated, it gives CASSPGLNTGELFF.

The V and J genes are TRBV9 and TRBJ2-5; TRBD1 matches 7 bases. The germline CDR1 and CDR2 sequences are SGDLS and YYNGEE. V shed 4 bases, J shed 2 bases, and the junction held 5 bases outside the gene matches. This CDR3 is built from 14 residues. The CDR3 coding sequence is TGTGCCAGCAGCAAGACAGGGACGCAAGAGACCCAGTACTTC. Its protein product is CASSKTGTQETQYF.

The chain has TRBV15 and TRBJ2-3, with TRBD2 identical over 8 bases. V shed 0 bases, J shed 5 bases, and the junction held 7 bases outside the gene matches. There are 16 residues in the CDR3. Per the germline V gene, CDR1 is LNHNV and CDR2 is YYDKDF (reference sequence). For the CDR3, the DNA is TGTGCCACCAGCAGAGATCCTGCGGGGGGAGTAGATACGCAGTATTTT. This translates into CATSRDPAGGVDTQYF.

The V call is TRBV3-1 (or the pseudogene TRBV3-2), the J call TRBJ2-7; a possible D gene is TRBD1 (5 bases). The CDR3 contains 11 residues. V gave up 10 bases and J gave up 2 bases, with 9 bases separating them. Germline CDR1 LGHDT, CDR2 YNNKEL (reference sequence). The CDR3 sequence is CATRGAYEQYF. CDR3 bases: TGTGCCACAAGGGGCGCCTACGAGCAGTACTTC.

In its sample, this clone was seen once. This sequence joins TRBV20-1 and TRBJ2-7; no clear D gene. The CDR3 length is 12 residues. V lost 3 bases and J 0 bases, leaving 6 bases between the germline ends. Germline-derived CDR1 and CDR2 are DFQATT and SNEGSKA (reference sequence). Here the CDR3 DNA reads TGCAGTGCTAGTGTCAGCTCCTACGAGCAGTACTTC. Its translation is CSASVSSYEQYF.

This chain links TRBV20-1 with TRBJ2-5; D gene uncertain. The CDR3 is 12 amino acids. Germline CDR1 reads DFQATT; CDR2 reads SNEGSKA (reference sequence). V was pared by 3 bases and J by 2 bases, with 7 bases between. The CDR3 reads CSASTRQETQYF. The DNA of the CDR3 is TGCAGTGCTAGTACCCGGCAAGAGACCCAGTACTTC.

This chain connects TRBV21-1 to TRBJ2-4; the D call of TRBD1 is as the table states it, not checked on the DNA. TRBV21-1 has pseudogene status. The CDR3 consists of 20 residues. The CDR3 DNA is TGTGCCAGCAGCCCCTCAGGCAGGTTTAGGTCCCCAATAGCCAAAAACATTCAGTACTTC. This translates into CASSPSGRFRSPIAKNIQYF.

The sample holds one count of this clone. CDR3 DNA sequence: TGTGCCAGCAGCAGATTTATACAGGAAACTAACTATGGCTACACCTTC. Protein: CASSRFIQETNYGYTF. J is TRBJ1-2 and V is TRBV7-9; D is possibly TRBD1 (5 bases). The CDR3 contains 16 residues. CDR1 SEHNR and CDR2 FQNEAQ come from the germline V gene (reference sequence). Between the trimmed V and J ends, which lost 5 bases and 0 bases, there was a span of 16 bases. Complete variable domain (other parts from reference TRBV7-9 and TRBJ1-2): DTGVSQNPRHKITKRGQNVTFRCDPISEHNRLYWYRQTLGQGPEFLTYFQNEAQLEKSRLLSDRFSAERPKGSFSTLEIQRTEQGDSAMYLCASSRFIQETNYGYTFGSGTRLTVV.

The chain employs TRBV11-2 and TRBJ2-2; D may be TRBD2 (6 bases). CDR3 length equals 15 residues. Trimming cost V 1 base and J 7 bases, with 13 bases left between them. In germline, CDR1 is SGHAT, CDR2 FQNNGV. CDR3 sequence reads: CASSLARLVGGELFF. CDR3 DNA sequence: TGTGCCAGCAGCTTAGCCCGACTAGTCGGCGGGGAGCTGTTTTTT.

The chain is built from TRBV28 and TRBJ1-1; 9 bases are a match to TRBD1. This CDR3 spans 21 amino acids. Losses at the gene ends were 3 bases for V and 5 bases for J; bases not matched to a gene: 25. Germline CDR1 MDHEN, CDR2 SYDVKM. CDR3 nucleotides: TGTGCCAGCAGTTTGCTCCCGGGACAGGGAGCGAGTAACGCCTGGATAACTGAAGCTTTCTTT. This codes for CASSLLPGQGASNAWITEAFF.

V usage is TRBV7-2 and J usage is TRBJ2-2, with 7 bases aligning to TRBD1. Trimming removed 10 bases from V and 2 bases from J; junction bases left unmatched: 10. CDR3 length: 15 residues. Germline V lookup: CDR1 SGHTA, CDR2 FQGNSA. CDR3 sequence (DNA): TGTGCCATCCCCGGGACAGCCCTTAACACCGGGGAGCTGTTTTTT. Its translation is CAIPGTALNTGELFF.